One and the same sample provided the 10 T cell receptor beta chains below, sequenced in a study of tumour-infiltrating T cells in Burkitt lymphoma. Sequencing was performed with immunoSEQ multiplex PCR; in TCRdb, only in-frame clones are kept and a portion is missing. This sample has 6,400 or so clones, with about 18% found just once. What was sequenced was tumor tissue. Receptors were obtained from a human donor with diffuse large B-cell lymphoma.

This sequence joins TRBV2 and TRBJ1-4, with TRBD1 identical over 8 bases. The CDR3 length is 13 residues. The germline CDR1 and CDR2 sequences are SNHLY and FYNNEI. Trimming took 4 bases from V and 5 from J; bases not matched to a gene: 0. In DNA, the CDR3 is TGTGCCAGCAGTGGGACAGGGAATGAAAAACTGTTTTTT. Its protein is CASSGTGNEKLFF.

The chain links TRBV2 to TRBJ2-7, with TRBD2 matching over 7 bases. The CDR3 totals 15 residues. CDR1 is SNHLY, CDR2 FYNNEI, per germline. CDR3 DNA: TGTGCTAAAGCGGGGTCGGGCGTCCCTTCCTACGAGCAGTACTTC. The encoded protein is CAKAGSGVPSYEQYF.

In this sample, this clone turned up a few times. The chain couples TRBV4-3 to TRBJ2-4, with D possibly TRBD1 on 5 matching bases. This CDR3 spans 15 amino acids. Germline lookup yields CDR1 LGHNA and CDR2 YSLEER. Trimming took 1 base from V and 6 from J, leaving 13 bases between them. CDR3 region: CASSQVGAVGNIQYF. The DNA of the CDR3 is TGCGCCAGCAGCCAAGTTGGGGCAGTTGGAAACATTCAGTACTTC.

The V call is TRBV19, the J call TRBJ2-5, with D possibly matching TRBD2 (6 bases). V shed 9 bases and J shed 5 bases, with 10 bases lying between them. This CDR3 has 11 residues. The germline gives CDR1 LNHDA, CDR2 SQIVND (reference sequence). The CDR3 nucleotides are TGTGCCAGCCGGGAGTACGAGACCCAGTACTTC. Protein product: CASREYETQYF.

The CDR3 reads CASSFPLGETYGYTF. The DNA of the CDR3 is TGTGCCAGCAGTTTTCCCCTGGGAGAGACCTATGGCTACACCTTC. The V call is TRBV28, the J call TRBJ1-2; D not certain. Germline CDR1 and CDR2: MDHEN and SYDVKM. V lost 3 bases, J lost 4 bases, and 15 bases lay in between. CDR3 length: 15 residues.

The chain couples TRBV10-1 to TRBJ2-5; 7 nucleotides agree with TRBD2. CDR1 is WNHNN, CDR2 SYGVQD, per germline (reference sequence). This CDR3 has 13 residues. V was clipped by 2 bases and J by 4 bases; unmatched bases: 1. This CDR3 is CASSEGGGETQYF. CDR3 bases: TGCGCCAGCAGTGAGGGGGGGGGAGAGACCCAGTACTTC.

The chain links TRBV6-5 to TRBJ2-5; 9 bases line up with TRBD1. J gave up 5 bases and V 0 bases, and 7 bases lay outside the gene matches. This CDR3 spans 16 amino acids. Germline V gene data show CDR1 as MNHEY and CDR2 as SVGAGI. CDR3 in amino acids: CASSYSGTGNGETQYF. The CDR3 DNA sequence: TGTGCCAGCAGTTACTCGGGGACAGGGAACGGGGAGACCCAGTACTTC.

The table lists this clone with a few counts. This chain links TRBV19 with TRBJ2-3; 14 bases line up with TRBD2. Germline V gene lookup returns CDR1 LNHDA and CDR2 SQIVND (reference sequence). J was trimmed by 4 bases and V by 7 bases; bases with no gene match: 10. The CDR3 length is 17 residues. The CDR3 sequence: CASNTGTSGSIPDTQYF. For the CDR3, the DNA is TGTGCCAGTAATACCGGGACTAGCGGGAGTATCCCAGATACGCAGTATTTT.

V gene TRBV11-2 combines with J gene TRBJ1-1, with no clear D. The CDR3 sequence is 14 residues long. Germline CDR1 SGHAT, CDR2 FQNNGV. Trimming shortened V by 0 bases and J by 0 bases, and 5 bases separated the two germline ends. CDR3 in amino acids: CASSLDNLNTEAFF. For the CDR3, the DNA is TGTGCCAGCAGCTTAGATAACTTGAACACTGAAGCTTTCTTT.

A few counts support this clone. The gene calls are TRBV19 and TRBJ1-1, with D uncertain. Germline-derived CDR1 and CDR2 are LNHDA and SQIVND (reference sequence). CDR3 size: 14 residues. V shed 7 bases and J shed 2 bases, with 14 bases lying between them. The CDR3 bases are TGTGCCAGTACTACGTGGGAGGTAAACACTGAAGCTTTCTTT. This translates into CASTTWEVNTEAFF.